A selection of T cell receptor beta chains follows, all from one sample in a study of siplizumab effects on memory and regulatory T cells. TCRdb's table, derived via immunoSEQ multiplex PCR, lists solely in-frame clones and lacks some. This sample has about 50,000 clones; roughly 90% occur once, and the top ten carry about 0.35%. The specimen was naive CD8+ T cells sorted from blood. Receptors originate from a human donor in good health. The CDR3 runs from the conserved cysteine through the conserved F or W. A D gene is named only where the DNA matches it firmly. Some rows have no size entry. The others give once, few or many, or a class for an expanded clone.

V gene,clone size,J gene,D gene,CDR3 DNA,CDR3 protein
TRBV6-5,-,TRBJ1-5,TRBD1,TGTGCCGGGCACAGGGGAGGCAATCAGCCCCAGCATTTT,CAGHRGGNQPQHF
TRBV6-6,-,TRBJ1-1,-,TGTGCCAGCAGTTACCCGGTATTGAACACTGAAGCTTTCTTT,CASSYPVLNTEAFF
TRBV5-1,-,TRBJ2-1,TRBD2,TGCGCCAGCAGCCCCCGGGGGGGCGCAGAGCGAGAGGGGAATGAGCAGTTCTTC,CASSPRGGAEREGNEQFF
TRBV5-8,-,TRBJ2-7,-,TGTGCCAGCAGCTTGACGTCAACCCCCTCCTACGAGCAGTACTTC,CASSLTSTPSYEQYF
TRBV6-1,-,TRBJ1-4,-,TGTGCCAGCACCGGGAGTTCGTCAACTAATGAAAAACTGTTTTTT,CASTGSSSTNEKLFF
TRBV19,-,TRBJ2-1,-,TGTGCCAGTAGTATAGGACAGAGCAATGAGCAGTTCTTC,CASSIGQSNEQFF
TRBV27,-,TRBJ1-5,-,TGTGCCAGCAGTTTACAGGGGACTGGTCAGCCCCAGCATTTT,CASSLQGTGQPQHF
TRBV29-1,few,TRBJ1-2,-,TGCAGCGTTGAAGCGGTAGACCACTATGGCTACACCTTC,CSVEAVDHYGYTF
TRBV9,-,TRBJ2-1,TRBD2,TGTGCCAGCAGCGGGACTAGTAGTGAGCAGTTCTTC,CASSGTSSEQFF
TRBV27,-,TRBJ1-2,-,TGTGCCAGCAGTTTTGGCAGGGGTTTTTATGGCTACACCTTC,CASSFGRGFYGYTF
TRBV7-9,few,TRBJ1-6,-,TGTGCCAGCGGGCAGACAGACTATAATTCACCCCTCCACTTT,CASGQTDYNSPLHF
TRBV9,once,TRBJ1-1,-,TGTGCCAGCAGCATAGGGAGTGACACTGAAGCTTTCTTT,CASSIGSDTEAFF
TRBV7-9,few,TRBJ1-2,TRBD1,TGTGCCAGCAGCCGGGACAGAATCTATGGCTACACCTTC,CASSRDRIYGYTF
TRBV15,-,TRBJ2-3,TRBD2,TGTGCCACCAGCAGAGATTTCCCCCCGGAAGCGGGGTTCACAGATACGCAGTATTTT,CATSRDFPPEAGFTDTQYF
TRBV7-9,-,TRBJ2-2,-,TGTGCCAGCAGCTTAATCACCGGGGAGCTGTTTTTT,CASSLITGELFF
TRBV27,-,TRBJ1-2,-,TGTGCCAGCAGTCCTTCTGGCAGCCTCTATGGCTACACCTTC,CASSPSGSLYGYTF
TRBV4-1,-,TRBJ2-1,TRBD2,TGCGCCAGCAGCCAAGGGACTAGCGGGAGGTACGATGAGCAGTTCTTC,CASSQGTSGRYDEQFF
TRBV2,-,TRBJ1-4,-,TGTGCCAGCAGTGATCCAGAGCGGGGTTTAGCAACTAATGAAAAACTGTTTTTT,CASSDPERGLATNEKLFF
TRBV13,-,TRBJ2-7,TRBD1,TGTGCCAGCAGCAGGGACAGGTCAGGAACTTACGAGCAGTACTTC,CASSRDRSGTYEQYF
TRBV5-1,-,TRBJ2-1,-,TGCGCCAGCAGCCGGACCGCCCCAAGGGATGAGCAGTTCTTC,CASSRTAPRDEQFF